Sequencing of this TCR beta chain was carried out in a study of sequential checkpoint blockade in melanoma. As for the study in general: Maintenance nivolumab came after either treatment sequence. After nivolumab or ipilimumab alone, some 22 patients had week-13 rebiopsies. Study-level findings and limits: In arm A, pretreatment tumor clonality was associated with response.

As concerns this clone: Antigen: not known.

Treatment indicated: randomized to nivolumab then ipilimumab (arm A) or the reverse (arm B). Using immunoSEQ multiplex PCR, the repertoire was profiled, and TCRdb retains in-frame clones only, with some absent. Of fewer than 5,000 clones listed, roughly 19% are singletons. Trimming removed 4 bases from V and 1 base from J, with 10 bases in between. Germline values: CDR1 KGHSY, CDR2 FQNENV. CDR3 length: 14 amino acids. The receptor's source is a human donor with melanoma. The chain links TRBV16 to TRBJ1-1; D uncertain. Sample: tumor tissue (inferred from file names), taken from a patient given nivolumab and ipilimumab in sequence. Here the CDR3 reads CASSPKRPNTEAFF. The CDR3 nucleotides are TGTGCCAGCAGCCCTAAAAGACCGAACACTGAAGCTTTCTTT.